What follows are 30 T cell receptor beta chains derived from one specimen sequenced in a study of neurological immune-mediated disorders. TCRdb reprocessed the 5' RACE reads with MiXCR, giving one entry per CDR3 protein. The sample carries tens of thousands of distinct CDR3 sequences, around 4.8% recorded once. The sequenced sample was PBMCs. The receptors come from a woman aged 50 to 60 with multiple sclerosis.

This clonotype was seen repeatedly, ten times or more. J is TRBJ2-3 and V is TRBV15; TRBD1 aligns across 8 bases. In germline, CDR1 is LNHNV, CDR2 YYDKDF (reference sequence). CDR3 size: 18 residues. V lost 0 bases, J lost 2 bases, and 10 bases stayed unmatched. CDR3 nucleotides: TGTGCCACCAGCAGAGATACCCGACAGGGGATGATCACAGATACGCAGTATTTT. Translated, it gives CATSRDTRQGMITDTQYF.

This clonotype came up once. Given a much more abundant clone one base away, this may be a read error. V gene TRBV28 combines with J gene TRBJ2-7; D is ambiguous. This CDR3 contains 11 residues. The V end was cut by 8 bases, the J end by 4 bases, with 9 bases between. Germline CDR1 and CDR2: MDHEN and SYDVKM. Written as DNA, the CDR3 is TGTGCCAGCCGTATGCGGTACGAGCAGTACTTC. Encoded protein: CASRMRYEQYF.

About this clonotype itself: It may be a read error: a sequence one base away is much more abundant. This chain connects TRBV12-3 or TRBV12-4 to TRBJ2-3; TRBD1 aligns across 8 bases. This CDR3 region has 17 residues. V trimming: 3 bases; J trimming: 0 bases; junction bases outside the gene matches: 8. The CDR3 DNA reads TGTGCCAGCAGTTTTCAGACAGGGGACGAAAGCACAGATACGCAGTATTTT. It yields the protein CASSFQTGDESTDTQYF.

This clonotype showed up many times. The chain carries TRBV20-1 and TRBJ2-7; 8 bases align to TRBD2. Germline assignment: CDR1 DFQATT and CDR2 SNEGSKA (reference sequence). The CDR3 spans 15 residues. Unmatched junction bases numbered 12, after V lost 4 bases and J lost 4 bases. CDR3 sequence reads: CSANPLVSGGYEQYF. The CDR3 DNA reads as TGCAGTGCTAATCCCCTTGTGAGCGGGGGTTACGAGCAGTACTTC.

This clonotype was detected many times. The chain combines TRBV7-2 with TRBJ1-1, with D perhaps matching TRBD1 (5 bases). In germline, CDR1 is SGHTA, CDR2 FQGNSA. CDR3 length equals 15 residues. V gave up 5 bases and J gave up 2 bases, with 15 bases separating them. The DNA of the CDR3 is TGTGCCAGCAGCCCATACCGACGGGGCAACACTGAAGCTTTCTTT. It specifies CASSPYRRGNTEAFF. Complete variable domain (other parts from reference TRBV7-2 and TRBJ1-1): GAGVSQSPSNKVTEKGKDVELRCDPISGHTALYWYRQSLGQGLEFLIYFQGNSAPDKSGLPSDRFSAERTGGSVSTLTIQRTQQEDSAVYLCASSPYRRGNTEAFFGQGTRLTVV.

This clonotype was counted ten times or more. The chain uses TRBV7-7 and TRBJ2-5; weak D call: TRBD2 (5 bases). This CDR3 is 11 amino acids long. Germline V CDR1 and CDR2: SSHAT, FNYEAQ (reference sequence). The CDR3 loop is CATARGETQYF. As DNA, the CDR3 is TGTGCTACAGCCCGGGGAGAGACCCAGTACTTC.

This clonotype was counted a few times. Possible read error: a much larger clone is one base away. The rearrangement links TRBV28 to TRBJ2-1; no definite D call. CDR3 length equals 15 residues. V was cut by 8 bases and J by 1 base, with 15 bases left in between. Germline lookup yields CDR1 MDHEN and CDR2 SYDVKM. This CDR3 is CASVGLLRSYNEQFF. The CDR3 region has the DNA TGTGCCAGCGTTGGCCTATTAAGATCCTACAATGAGCAGTTCTTC.

A few counts support this clonotype. A read error may explain this, as a much larger clone is one base away. V usage is TRBV12-3 or TRBV12-4 and J usage is TRBJ1-4; D gene uncertain. The CDR3 covers 12 residues. V gave up 6 bases and J gave up 11 bases, with 13 bases separating them. The CDR3 coding sequence is TGTGCCAGCAGCACGTACGGGGAGAAACTGTTTTTT. It codes for CASSTYGEKLFF.

This clonotype was counted at least ten times. This sequence joins TRBV5-5 and TRBJ1-1, with D tentatively TRBD1 (5 bases). This CDR3 comprises 16 residues. CDR1 SGHKS and CDR2 YYEKEE come from the germline V gene (reference sequence). V lost 2 bases and J lost 3, with 17 bases in between. The CDR3 protein is CASSFSHGGGYTEAFF. CDR3 coding DNA: TGTGCCAGCAGCTTTTCCCACGGTGGGGGGTACACTGAAGCTTTCTTT.

This clonotype was detected many times. The conserved phenylalanine or tryptophan normally closing the CDR3 is absent here, so this likely arose from a read error. The chain links TRBV24-1 to TRBJ2-7; 9 bases are a match to TRBD1. The CDR3 loop spans 13 amino acids. V was clipped by 8 bases and J by 4 bases; unmatched bases: 5. The V gene's germline CDR1 is KGHDR and CDR2 SFDVKD. CDR3 nucleotides: TGTGCCACCAATCCGGGACAGGGTTACGAGCAGTACAAC. Amino acids: CATNPGQGYEQYN.

This clonotype was seen ten or more times. The chain links TRBV7-2 to TRBJ1-2; the D gene is possibly TRBD1 (5 bases). Germline CDR1 is SGHTA and CDR2 is FQGNSA. The CDR3 spans 13 residues. Trimming shortened V by 3 bases and J by 5 bases, and 10 bases separated the two germline ends. Here the CDR3 DNA reads TGTGCCAGCAGCTTGACAGTGTTTTATGGCTACACCTTC. This sequence encodes CASSLTVFYGYTF.

In this sample, this clonotype turned up many times. V gene TRBV7-2 combines with J gene TRBJ2-2; D gene unclear. The germline V gene encodes CDR1 SGHTA and CDR2 FQGNSA. Trimming removed 1 base at V and 4 bases at J, with 13 bases between. The CDR3 runs 16 residues. This chain's CDR3 is CASSLESALSTGELFF. CDR3 in DNA: TGTGCCAGCAGCTTAGAGTCGGCCCTTTCCACCGGGGAGCTGTTTTTT.

This clonotype came up many times. The rearrangement joins TRBV12-3 or TRBV12-4 to TRBJ2-5; no clear D. This CDR3 is built from 11 residues. V lost 4 bases and J 4 bases, leaving 4 bases between the germline ends. The CDR3 is CASSWRETQYF. The CDR3 nucleotides read TGTGCCAGCAGTTGGCGAGAGACCCAGTACTTC.

This clonotype came up many times. This rearrangement joins TRBV6-2 or TRBV6-3 to TRBJ2-7; D gene uncertain. The germline CDR1 and CDR2 sequences are MNHEY and SVGEGT. CDR3 length equals 15 residues. The V end was cut by 7 bases, the J end by 0 bases, with 16 bases between. CDR3 coding DNA: TGTGCCAGCATAACGGTTTCCGTTAACTCCTACGAGCAGTACTTC. Protein sequence: CASITVSVNSYEQYF.

This sequence joins TRBV7-2 and TRBJ2-2; TRBD1 is a possible D gene (5 bases). The length of the CDR3 is 14 residues. Germline V gives CDR1 SGHTA, CDR2 FQGNSA. V was cut by 4 bases and J by 3 bases, with 9 bases left in between. The CDR3 DNA sequence: TGTGCCAGCAGCTCTTCAGGGTACACCGGGGAGCTGTTTTTT. Its protein is CASSSSGYTGELFF.

In its sample, this clonotype was seen many times. This chain joins TRBV15 and TRBJ2-7, with TRBD1 matching 10 bases. The CDR3 is made up of 14 amino acids. V trimming: 7 bases; J trimming: 2 bases; junction bases outside the gene matches: 5. Per germline, CDR1 LNHNV and CDR2 YYDKDF (reference sequence). The CDR3 sequence: CATKWTGGAYEQYF. In DNA, the CDR3 is TGTGCCACCAAGTGGACAGGGGGGGCCTACGAGCAGTACTTC.

Ten or more counts support this clonotype. At one end, the junction sequence differs from germline, possibly due to a read error. The rearrangement links TRBV20-1 to TRBJ1-5; perhaps TRBD1 as D (6 bases). The CDR3 is made up of 13 amino acids. In germline, CDR1 is DFQATT, CDR2 SNEGSKA (reference sequence). CDR3 protein: CSAGRGVGQPQNF. CDR3 DNA sequence: TGCAGTGCGGGGAGGGGGGTAGGTCAGCCCCAGAATTTT.

In this sample, this clonotype turned up many times. At one of its ends the junction is not consistent with the germline gene, which may arise from a read error. This chain uses TRBV7-2 with TRBJ1-2; a weak D match, TRBD1 (6 bases). This CDR3 is 15 amino acids long. CDR1 is SGHTA, CDR2 FQGNSA, per germline. The DNA of the CDR3 is TGTGCCAGCAGCATAGCCGGGACACCGAAATATGGCTACACCTTC. It codes for CASSIAGTPKYGYTF.

This clonotype was seen more than once but under ten times. Since no conserved phenylalanine or tryptophan closes the CDR3, a read error is the likely cause. The rearrangement joins TRBV10-3 to TRBJ1-2; a possible D gene is TRBD1 (6 bases). The CDR3 is 13 residues long. V was trimmed by 6 bases and J by 4 bases, leaving 12 bases between them. Germline-derived CDR1 and CDR2 are ENHRY and SYGVKD. CDR3: CAISEDSVYGYTY. In DNA, the CDR3 is TGTGCCATCAGCGAGGACAGCGTCTATGGCTACACCTAC.

This clonotype was detected ten times or more. The rearrangement joins TRBV5-1 to TRBJ1-2; 8 bases are shared with TRBD1. Trimming removed 5 bases from V and 0 bases from J; junction bases left unmatched: 3. The germline gives CDR1 SGHRS, CDR2 YFSETQ. The CDR3 runs 14 residues. DNA for the CDR3: TGCGCCAGCAGGGGGACAGGTGCTAACTATGGCTACACCTTC. Protein sequence: CASRGTGANYGYTF.

Ten or more counts support this clonotype. The chain is built from TRBV12-3 or TRBV12-4 and TRBJ2-7; TRBD1 matches 7 bases. After removal of 5 bases from V and 6 bases from J, the junction contained 13 bases not matched to a gene. The CDR3 has 15 amino acids. CDR3 protein: CASSDIKQGIGEQYF. The DNA of the CDR3 is TGTGCCAGCAGTGATATCAAACAGGGGATCGGCGAGCAGTACTTC.

The sample holds many counts of this clonotype. J is TRBJ2-7 and V is TRBV7-2; 9 bases match TRBD1. The CDR3 sequence is 16 residues long. Germline trimming cut 4 bases from V and 6 bases from J; bases unmatched to any gene: 13. Germline V CDR1 and CDR2: SGHTA, FQGNSA. CDR3 protein: CASSSPAGTGIPEQYF. The CDR3 DNA reads as TGTGCCAGCAGCTCACCAGCCGGGACAGGGATCCCCGAGCAGTACTTC.

This clonotype was counted a few times. Since the CDR3 does not end with the conserved phenylalanine or tryptophan, this likely comes from a read error. The J gene is TRBJ1-2, the V gene TRBV12-3 or TRBV12-4; no firm D call. The CDR3 covers 12 residues. V gave up 6 bases and J gave up 2 bases, with 7 bases separating them. This CDR3 is CASSVMNYGYTV. DNA for the CDR3: TGTGCCAGCAGCGTTATGAACTATGGCTACACCGTC.

This clonotype was seen ten or more times. The genes are TRBV10-3 and TRBJ1-5, with no clear D. Germline CDR1 and CDR2: ENHRY and SYGVKD. Trimming removed 6 bases at V and 9 bases at J, with 12 bases between. The CDR3 loop spans 12 amino acids. The CDR3: CAISLDDRPQHF. The DNA of the CDR3 is TGTGCCATCAGCCTGGACGATCGGCCCCAGCATTTT.

This clonotype was detected ten times or more. The J gene is TRBJ1-1, the V gene TRBV20-1, with TRBD1 as a possible D gene (5 bases). Trimming pared 2 bases from V and 4 bases from J, leaving 14 bases between. The CDR3 has 14 amino acids. Germline V gene sequence: CDR1 DFQATT, CDR2 SNEGSKA (reference sequence). DNA for the CDR3: TGCAGTGCTAGACGCAGGGTGTCGGGCACTGAAGCTTTCTTT. This codes for CSARRRVSGTEAFF.

The table lists this clonotype with many counts. This chain links TRBV7-6 with TRBJ2-2; the D gene is possibly TRBD1 (7 bases). CDR3 length: 17 amino acids. Germline CDR1 SGHVS, CDR2 FNYEAQ. V lost 5 bases and J 5 bases, leaving 21 bases between the germline ends. CDR3 DNA: TGTGCCAGCAGCCCCCGACAGGGAGCTGGGAGGACCGGGGAGCTGTTTTTT. Encoded protein: CASSPRQGAGRTGELFF.

This clonotype was seen repeatedly, ten times or more. The chain employs TRBV4-1 and TRBJ2-1; no clear D. Trimming left V 2 bases short and J 3 bases short, with 5 bases between. Germline assignment: CDR1 MGHRA and CDR2 YSYEKL. The CDR3 runs to 13 residues. For the CDR3, the DNA is TGCGCCAGCAGCCAACCCCTCTACAATGAGCAGTTCTTC. Its translation is CASSQPLYNEQFF.

To note about this clonotype: It is unclear where the CDR3 begins or ends on the DNA, so no DNA is shown, and the CDR3 is as TCRdb lists it. The chain links TRBV12-3 or TRBV12-4 to TRBJ1-1. The CDR3 length equals 15 residues, ends included. The chain's CDR3 is CASSFLAGIRGEAFF.

This clonotype was recorded many times. The rearrangement uses TRBV3-1 and TRBJ1-5; D perhaps matches TRBD1 (5 bases). Trimming took 8 bases from V and 0 from J, leaving 14 bases between them. The CDR3 totals 15 residues. Germline CDR1 LGHDT, CDR2 YNNKEL (reference sequence). CDR3 coding DNA: TGTGCCAGCTCACGGGACGGAAGTAGCAATCAGCCCCAGCATTTT. It encodes CASSRDGSSNQPQHF.

This clonotype was seen repeatedly, ten times or more. V and J are TRBV18 and TRBJ2-3; TRBD1 is a possible D gene (6 bases). The length of the CDR3 is 15 residues. The V gene lost 3 bases and the J gene lost 9 bases, with 19 bases spanning the gap. Germline CDR1 reads KGHSH; CDR2 reads LQKENI. The CDR3 nucleotides read TGTGCCAGCTCACCGCGGACAGTATCTACGAAAACGCAGTATTTT. It specifies CASSPRTVSTKTQYF.